These 26 T cell receptor beta chains came from one sample sequenced in a study of shared clonotypes between healthy human individuals. The repertoire was sequenced with immunoSEQ multiplex PCR; TCRdb's copy has only in-frame clones and lacks some. Seen here are 550,000 to 600,000 clones, 70% to 80% observed once, and the top ten hold around 12%. Sequencing input: PBMCs. The source is a woman between 40 and 50 years old in good health. Some clones in this sample may be carry-over from other donors' samples.

This sequence joins TRBV7-2 and TRBJ2-7; 10 bases agree with TRBD2. This CDR3 spans 15 amino acids. V lost 2 bases, J lost 5 bases, and 6 bases stayed unmatched. Germline V CDR1 and CDR2: SGHTA, FQGNSA. The CDR3 loop is CASSLSSGSFDEQYF. The CDR3 nucleotides read TGTGCCAGCAGCTTATCTAGCGGGAGTTTCGACGAGCAGTACTTC. Filled out from reference TRBV7-2 and TRBJ2-7, the complete variable domain reads GAGVSQSPSNKVTEKGKDVELRCDPISGHTALYWYRQSLGQGLEFLIYFQGNSAPDKSGLPSDRFSAERTGGSVSTLTIQRTQQEDSAVYLCASSLSSGSFDEQYFGPGTRLTVT.

V and J are TRBV7-9 and TRBJ2-5; D call uncertain. The germline V gene has CDR1 SEHNR and CDR2 FQNEAQ (reference sequence). V shed 5 bases and J shed 2 bases, with 12 bases lying between them. The CDR3 loop spans 14 amino acids. CDR3 protein: CASSHDLEQETQYF. Here the CDR3 DNA reads TGTGCCAGCAGCCACGACCTAGAACAAGAGACCCAGTACTTC.

This clone was seen more than once but under ten times. The J gene is TRBJ2-5, the V gene TRBV30; D possibly corresponds to TRBD2 (5 bases). From germline, CDR1 is GTSNPN and CDR2 SVGIG (reference sequence). Between the trimmed V and J ends, which lost 0 bases and 11 bases, there was a span of 13 bases. The CDR3 is made up of 12 amino acids. The CDR3, as DNA: TGTGCCTGGAGTGTAGCGGTCCGGGTGCAGTACTTC. Amino acid sequence: CAWSVAVRVQYF.

This sequence joins TRBV6-5 and TRBJ2-7; no clear D gene. The CDR3 is 12 amino acids. In germline, CDR1 is MNHEY, CDR2 SVGAGI. The V and J ends lost 5 bases and 3 bases respectively, with 8 bases between them. The CDR3 bases are TGTGCCAGCAGTACGTCCGGCTACGAGCAGTACTTC. The encoded protein is CASSTSGYEQYF.

V is TRBV7-6 and J is TRBJ2-1; TRBD2 aligns across 13 bases. This CDR3 has 17 amino acids. The trim removed 0 bases at V and 9 bases at J, leaving 8 bases unmatched. Germline loops: CDR1 SGHVS, CDR2 FNYEAQ. The DNA of the CDR3 is TGTGCCAGCAGCTTAGCGGACGTAGGACTAGCGGGAGTTGAGCAGTTCTTC. Protein: CASSLADVGLAGVEQFF.

The chain joins TRBV7-3 to TRBJ2-1; TRBD2 is a possible D gene (5 bases). Germline V CDR1 and CDR2: SGHTA, FQGTGA. The CDR3 extends over 16 amino acids. V dropped 4 bases and J dropped 4 bases, with 17 bases sitting between them. CDR3 DNA sequence: TGTGCCAGCAGCTCAAGACGTAGCGCCACGTACAATGAGCAGTTCTTC. Protein sequence: CASSSRRSATYNEQFF.

As to this clone: Other nucleotide sequences in the sample specify the same CDR3. This chain joins TRBV9 and TRBJ2-1; D is unresolved. The CDR3 consists of 14 residues. The germline V gene has CDR1 SGDLS and CDR2 YYNGEE. Trimming stripped 0 bases from V and 10 bases from J, with 14 bases between. Here the CDR3 DNA reads TGTGCCAGCAGCGTAGTGGGTCCCTCCAACGAGCAGTTCTTC. Its protein is CASSVVGPSNEQFF.

This CDR3 is CASSPGHNEQFF. The CDR3, as DNA: TGTGCCAGCTCACCGGGACACAATGAGCAGTTCTTC. This chain links TRBV18 with TRBJ2-1; D is tentatively TRBD1 or TRBD2 (5 bases each). Germline lookup yields CDR1 KGHSH and CDR2 LQKENI. This CDR3 has 12 amino acids. Deletions cut 3 bases from V and 5 bases from J, with 5 bases between.

On this clone itself: A single base is all that separates this from a far larger clone, so a read error is likely. CDR3 DNA: TGTGCCAGCAGCGATTTGGGACAGGGATTGAACTATGGCTGCACCTTC. This encodes CASSDLGQGLNYGCTF. The V call is TRBV5-6, the J call TRBJ1-2, with TRBD1 matching 9 bases. The length of the CDR3 is 16 residues. CDR1 and CDR2 (germline): SGHDT, YYEEEE.

In this sample, this clone turned up a few times. Distinct nucleotide sequences in the sample also encode this CDR3. This chain uses TRBV5-1 with TRBJ2-5, with D hard to call. CDR3 size: 11 residues. The V end lost 2 bases, the J end lost 5 bases, and 4 bases lay between the germline ends. CDR1 is SGHRS and CDR2 is YFSETQ in the germline V gene. CDR3 residues: CASSLSETQYF. Written as DNA, the CDR3 is TGCGCCAGCAGCTTATCCGAGACCCAGTACTTC.

The gene calls are TRBV7-3 and TRBJ1-2, with TRBD1 identical over 9 bases. CDR1 and CDR2 from the germline V gene are SGHTA and FQGTGA. This CDR3 is 14 amino acids long. J was trimmed by 6 bases and V by 4 bases; bases with no gene match: 6. The CDR3: CASSSGDRADGYTF. The CDR3, as DNA: TGTGCCAGCAGCTCCGGGGACAGGGCCGATGGCTACACCTTC.

The CDR3 nucleotides read TGTGCCAGTAGTATATTTCAGGGGGCAAACACTGAAGCTTTCTTT. It specifies CASSIFQGANTEAFF. The chain employs TRBV19 and TRBJ1-1; 8 bases align to TRBD1. V gave up 2 bases and J gave up 2 bases; unmatched junction bases: 4. Germline V gene sequence: CDR1 LNHDA, CDR2 SQIVND (reference sequence). The length of the CDR3 is 15 residues.

This chain uses TRBV7-2 with TRBJ1-2, with 9 bases identical to TRBD1. Germline V gene sequence: CDR1 SGHTA, CDR2 FQGNSA. Trimming cost V 5 bases and J 4 bases; bases outside gene matches: 8. CDR3 length equals 15 residues. The CDR3 bases are TGTGCCAGCAGCCCTCCGGGACAGGGAGGCTATGGCTACACCTTC. Protein: CASSPPGQGGYGYTF.

The gene calls are TRBV4-1 and TRBJ2-5, with TRBD2 identical over 7 bases. The CDR3 has 15 residues. J was trimmed by 4 bases and V by 5 bases; bases with no gene match: 10. Germline V gene lookup returns CDR1 MGHRA and CDR2 YSYEKL. CDR3 coding DNA: TGCGCCAGCAGCGCTCACGGGACTAACGTAGAGACCCAGTACTTC. Its protein is CASSAHGTNVETQYF.

The chain is built from TRBV6-4 and TRBJ1-5; D call uncertain. The V and J ends lost 0 bases and 7 bases respectively, with 4 bases between them. The CDR3 extends over 12 amino acids. CDR1 MRHNA and CDR2 SNTAGT come from the germline V gene. Written as DNA, the CDR3 is TGTGCCAGCAGTGACTCTCGGCAGCCCCAGCATTTT. This gives the protein CASSDSRQPQHF.

The chain has TRBV29-1 and TRBJ2-5; TRBD2 might be the D (6 bases). The closer fit of TRBJ2-7 to the DNA end suggests the J call may be wrong. CDR1 is SQVTM and CDR2 is ANQGSEA in the germline V gene. The CDR3 length is 13 residues. The CDR3 is CSVEEGSSYEQYF. Written as DNA, the CDR3 is TGCAGCGTTGAGGAGGGTAGCTCCTACGAGCAGTACTTC.

The chain carries TRBV5-4 and TRBJ1-1; perhaps TRBD1 as D (6 bases). V shed 0 bases and J shed 6 bases, with 9 bases lying between them. The CDR3 totals 13 residues. In germline, CDR1 is SGHNT, CDR2 YYREEE (reference sequence). CDR3 DNA: TGTGCCAGCAGCTTGGACACAGGGTCTGAAGCTTTCTTT. This encodes CASSLDTGSEAFF.

The chain employs TRBV9 and TRBJ2-5, with 7 bases fitting TRBD1. The germline V gene encodes CDR1 SGDLS and CDR2 YYNGEE. With V trimmed by 0 bases and J by 13 bases, 15 bases remained unmatched. The CDR3 length is 15 residues. The CDR3 here is CASSVAPTGDAVRYF. The CDR3 DNA follows: TGTGCCAGCAGCGTAGCCCCTACAGGGGACGCCGTAAGGTACTTC.

This clone occurred once. The rearrangement links TRBV5-1 to TRBJ2-5, with TRBD1 as a possible D gene (6 bases). This CDR3 contains 13 residues. V dropped 4 bases and J dropped 2 bases, with 9 bases sitting between them. Looked up from germline, CDR1 is SGHRS and CDR2 is YFSETQ. Here the CDR3 DNA reads TGCGCCAGCAGCCCGGGACAACAAGAGACCCAGTACTTC. It specifies CASSPGQQETQYF. Filled out from reference TRBV5-1 and TRBJ2-5, the complete variable domain reads KAGVTQTPRYLIKTRGQQVTLSCSPISGHRSVSWYQQTPGQGLQFLFEYFSETQRNKGNFPGRFSGRQFSNSRSEMNVSTLELGDSALYLCASSPGQQETQYFGPGTRLLVL.

This chain links TRBV9 with TRBJ2-5; TRBD2 aligns across 8 bases. V gave up 0 bases and J gave up 5 bases; unmatched junction bases: 12. This CDR3 has 17 amino acids. Germline assignment: CDR1 SGDLS and CDR2 YYNGEE. CDR3 DNA sequence: TGTGCCAGCAGCGTAGGAAGCGGGAGTGTAAAATGGGAGACCCAGTACTTC. This codes for CASSVGSGSVKWETQYF. Filled out from reference TRBV9 and TRBJ2-5, the complete variable domain reads DSGVTQTPKHLITATGQRVTLRCSPRSGDLSVYWYQQSLDQGLQFLIQYYNGEERAKGNILERFSAQQFPDLHSELNLSSLELGDSALYFCASSVGSGSVKWETQYFGPGTRLLVL.

This chain connects TRBV18 to TRBJ2-7; D not resolved. Germline CDR1 reads KGHSH; CDR2 reads LQKENI. Trimming stripped 5 bases from V and 5 bases from J, with 13 bases between. The length of the CDR3 is 13 residues. As DNA, the CDR3 is TGTGCCAGCTCATCAGGAGTTGGCAACGAGCAGTACTTC. This translates into CASSSGVGNEQYF.

This clone was detected many times. The chain links TRBV25-1 to TRBJ2-1, with 10 bases that match TRBD1. Germline V CDR1 and CDR2: MGHDK, SYGVNS. The CDR3 length is 15 residues. With V trimmed by 4 bases and J by 8 bases, 8 bases remained unmatched. The DNA for the CDR3 is TGTGCCAGCAGTGCCGGGACAGGGGATCTCGATGAGCAGTTCTTC. Protein product: CASSAGTGDLDEQFF.

This sequence joins TRBV6-5 and TRBJ1-2; D might be TRBD1 (5 bases). The CDR3 covers 14 residues. The germline CDR1 and CDR2 sequences are MNHEY and SVGAGI. Between the trimmed V and J ends, which lost 4 bases and 7 bases, there was a span of 16 bases. Here the CDR3 DNA reads TGTGCCAGCAGTTGGGACCCGGCAGGGTCTGGCTACACCTTC. It specifies CASSWDPAGSGYTF.

The table lists this clone with a few counts. This sample includes further DNA sequences coding for the same CDR3. V usage is TRBV7-9 and J usage is TRBJ1-1; D is unresolved. V lost 1 base to trimming and J lost 0 bases, with 3 bases between them. The germline gives CDR1 SEHNR, CDR2 FQNEAQ (reference sequence). The CDR3 sequence is 13 residues long. This CDR3 reads CASSLELNTEAFF. The DNA of the CDR3 is TGTGCCAGCAGCTTAGAACTGAACACTGAAGCTTTCTTT.

The chain carries TRBV29-1 and TRBJ2-2, with a weak D call TRBD1 (5 bases). The V end was cut by 2 bases, the J end by 8 bases, with 9 bases between. The CDR3 totals 12 residues. Germline V gives CDR1 SQVTM, CDR2 ANQGSEA. The CDR3 nucleotides are TGCAGCGTTGAAAGGGGTCGGGGGGAGCTGTTTTTT. This sequence encodes CSVERGRGELFF.

The chain is built from TRBV27 and TRBJ1-5; maybe TRBD1 (5 bases). V was shortened by 6 bases and J by 0 bases, with 12 bases between the two germline ends. There are 15 residues in the CDR3. CDR1 is MNHEY, CDR2 SMNVEV, per germline (reference sequence). The DNA of the CDR3 is TGTGCCAGCAGGAAGGGGCAAGCTAGCAATCAGCCCCAGCATTTT. Translation: CASRKGQASNQPQHF.